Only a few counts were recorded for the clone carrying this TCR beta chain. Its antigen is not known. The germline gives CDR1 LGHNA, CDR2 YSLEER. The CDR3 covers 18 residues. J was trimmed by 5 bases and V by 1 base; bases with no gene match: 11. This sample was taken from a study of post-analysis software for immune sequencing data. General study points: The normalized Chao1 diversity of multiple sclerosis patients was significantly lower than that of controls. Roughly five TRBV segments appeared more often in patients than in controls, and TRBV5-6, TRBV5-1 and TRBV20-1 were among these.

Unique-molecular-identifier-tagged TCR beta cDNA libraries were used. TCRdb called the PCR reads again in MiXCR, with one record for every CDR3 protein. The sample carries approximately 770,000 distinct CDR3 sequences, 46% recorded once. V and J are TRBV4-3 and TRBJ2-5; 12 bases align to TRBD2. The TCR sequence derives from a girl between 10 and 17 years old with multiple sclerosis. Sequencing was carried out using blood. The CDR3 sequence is CASSQGRRLAGVRETQYF. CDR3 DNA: TGCGCCAGCAGCCAAGGGCGGAGACTAGCGGGAGTGCGGGAGACCCAGTACTTC.